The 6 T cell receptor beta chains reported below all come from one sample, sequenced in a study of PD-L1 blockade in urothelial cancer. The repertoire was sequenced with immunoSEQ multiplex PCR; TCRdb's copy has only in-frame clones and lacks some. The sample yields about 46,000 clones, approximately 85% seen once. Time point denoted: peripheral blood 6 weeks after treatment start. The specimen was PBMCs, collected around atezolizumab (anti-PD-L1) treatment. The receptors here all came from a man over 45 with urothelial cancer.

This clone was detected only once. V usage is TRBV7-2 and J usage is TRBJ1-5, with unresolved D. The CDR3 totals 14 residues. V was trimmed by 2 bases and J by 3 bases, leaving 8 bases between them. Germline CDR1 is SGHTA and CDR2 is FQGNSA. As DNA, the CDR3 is TGTGCCAGCAGCTTATACAGTAACAATCAGCCCCAGCATTTT. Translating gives CASSLYSNNQPQHF.

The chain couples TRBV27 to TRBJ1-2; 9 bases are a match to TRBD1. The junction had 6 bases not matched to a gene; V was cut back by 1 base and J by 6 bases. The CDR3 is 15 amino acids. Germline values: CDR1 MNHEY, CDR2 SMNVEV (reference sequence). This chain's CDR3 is CASSLLGQGSHGYTF. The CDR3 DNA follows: TGTGCCAGCAGTTTATTGGGACAGGGAAGTCATGGCTACACCTTC.

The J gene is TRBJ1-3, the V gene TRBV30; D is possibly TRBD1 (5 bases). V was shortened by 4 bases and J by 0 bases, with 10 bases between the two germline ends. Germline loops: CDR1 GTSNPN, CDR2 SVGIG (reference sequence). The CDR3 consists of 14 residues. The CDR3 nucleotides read TGTGCCTGGATTTTACAGGCCTCTGGAAACACCATATATTTT. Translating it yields CAWILQASGNTIYF.

The CDR3 spells CASSTGNYQPQHF. CDR3 nucleotides: TGTGCCAGCTCGACAGGGAATTATCAGCCCCAGCATTTT. The chain links TRBV28 to TRBJ1-5; 7 bases are shared with TRBD1. V dropped 8 bases and J dropped 5; count of bases not matched to a gene: 6. CDR1 and CDR2 from the germline V gene are MDHEN and SYDVKM. The CDR3 has 13 amino acids.

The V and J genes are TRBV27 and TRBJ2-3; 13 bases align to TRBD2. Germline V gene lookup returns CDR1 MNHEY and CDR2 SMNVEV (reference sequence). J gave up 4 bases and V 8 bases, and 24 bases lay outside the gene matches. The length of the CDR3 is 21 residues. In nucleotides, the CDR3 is TGTGCCAGCTTACTTCCTCGACACTGGCCGACTAGCGGGAGGCCCCCAGATACGCAGTATTTT. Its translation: CASLLPRHWPTSGRPPDTQYF.

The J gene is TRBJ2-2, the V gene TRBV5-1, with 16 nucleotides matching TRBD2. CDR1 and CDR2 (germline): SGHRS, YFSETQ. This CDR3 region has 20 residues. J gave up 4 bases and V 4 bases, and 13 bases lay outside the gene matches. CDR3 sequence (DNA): TGCGCCAGCAGCCCCCTCGGGACTAGCGGGAGGGGCCCGCTCACCGGGGAGCTGTTTTTT. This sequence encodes CASSPLGTSGRGPLTGELFF.